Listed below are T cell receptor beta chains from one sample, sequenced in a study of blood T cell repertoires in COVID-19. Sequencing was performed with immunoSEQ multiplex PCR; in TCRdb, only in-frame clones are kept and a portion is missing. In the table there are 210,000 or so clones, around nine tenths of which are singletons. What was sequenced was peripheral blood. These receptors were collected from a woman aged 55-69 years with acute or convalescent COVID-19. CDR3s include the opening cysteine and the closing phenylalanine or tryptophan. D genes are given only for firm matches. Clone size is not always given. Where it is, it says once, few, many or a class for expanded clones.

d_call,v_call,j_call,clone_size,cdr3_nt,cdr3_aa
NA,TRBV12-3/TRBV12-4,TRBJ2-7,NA,TGTGCCAGCAGTTTCAGGGTGCGGGGCGAGCAGTACTTC,CASSFRVRGEQYF
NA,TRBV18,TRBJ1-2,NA,TGTGCCAGCTCACCACCTTCGGCGGCCTATGGCTACACCTTC,CASSPPSAAYGYTF
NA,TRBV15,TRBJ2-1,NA,TGTGCCACCAGCAGAGATTCTAGCGTTTACTACAATGAGCAGTTCTTC,CATSRDSSVYYNEQFF
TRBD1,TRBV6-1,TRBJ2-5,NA,TGTGCCAGCAGTGACGGGGACAGGGATTACGAGACCCAGTACTTC,CASSDGDRDYETQYF
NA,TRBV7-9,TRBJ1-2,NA,TGTGCCAGCAGCTCTTTCAGGGGTTTGGACTATGGCTACACCTTC,CASSSFRGLDYGYTF
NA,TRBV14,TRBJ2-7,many,TGTGCCAGCAGCCAAGGCGTTTTCCGGGGTCAGCAGTACTTC,CASSQGVFRGQQYF
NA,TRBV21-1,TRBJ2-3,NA,TGTGCCAGACATTCGGGACTAGCGGGAGGCATTGATACGCAGTATTTT,CARHSGLAGGIDTQYF
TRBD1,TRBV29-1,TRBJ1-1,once,TGCAGCGGTGAGCAGGGGGCCACTGAAGCTTTCTTT,CSGEQGATEAFF
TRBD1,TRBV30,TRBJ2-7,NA,TGTGCCTGGAAAAAGGGGACAGGGTCCTACGAGCAGTACTTC,CAWKKGTGSYEQYF
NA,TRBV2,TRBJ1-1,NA,TGTGCCAGCAAGGAGGGGTACACTGAAGCTTTCTTT,CASKEGYTEAFF
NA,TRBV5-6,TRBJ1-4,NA,TGTGCCAGCAGCTTGCTCGGCGGGACTAATGAAAAACTGTTTTTT,CASSLLGGTNEKLFF
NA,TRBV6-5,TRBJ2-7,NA,TGTGCCAGCACAGGGGCGTACGAGCAGTACTTC,CASTGAYEQYF
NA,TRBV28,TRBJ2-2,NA,TGTGCCAGCCTGCGTCCTTCAGGCACCGGGGAGCTGTTTTTT,CASLRPSGTGELFF
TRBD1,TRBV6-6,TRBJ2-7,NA,TGTGCCAGCAGTCGGGACAGGGCCTACGAGCAGTACTTC,CASSRDRAYEQYF
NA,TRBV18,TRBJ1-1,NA,TGTGCCAGCTCAGGAGTTAAGGACACTGAAGCTTTCTTT,CASSGVKDTEAFF
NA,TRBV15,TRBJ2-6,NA,TGTGCCACCAGCAGAGAAGGGACTGTCAACGTCCTGACTTTC,CATSREGTVNVLTF
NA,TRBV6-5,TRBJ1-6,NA,TGTGCCAGCATTCTAGACAGCTCCTATAATTCACCCCTCCACTTT,CASILDSSYNSPLHF
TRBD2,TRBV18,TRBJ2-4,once,TGTGCCAGCTCACCTCGACTAGCGGGAGCCTTGGCCAAAAACATTCAGTACTTC,CASSPRLAGALAKNIQYF
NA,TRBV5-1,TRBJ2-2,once,TGCGCCAGCAGCTTGGGACTAGATTCCGGGGAGCTGTTTTTT,CASSLGLDSGELFF
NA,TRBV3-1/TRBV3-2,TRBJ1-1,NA,TGTGCCAGCAGCCAAGGCGGGGAGAACACTGAAGCTTTCTTT,CASSQGGENTEAFF
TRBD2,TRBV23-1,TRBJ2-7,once,TGCGCCAGCAGTCATGGACTAGCGGATCCCTCTATGTCGCAGTACTTC,CASSHGLADPSMSQYF
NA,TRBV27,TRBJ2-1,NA,TGTGCCAGCAGTTTATTTCCGTCTGGACTGGTCTACAATGAGCAGTTCTTC,CASSLFPSGLVYNEQFF
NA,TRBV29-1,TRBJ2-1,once,TGCAGCGTTGCAGGACTTGGCAATGAGCAGTTCTTC,CSVAGLGNEQFF
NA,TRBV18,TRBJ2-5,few,TGTGCCAGCTCAAGGATCAAGGGAGGCACCCAAGAGACCCAGTACTTC,CASSRIKGGTQETQYF
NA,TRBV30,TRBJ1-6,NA,TGTGCCTGGAGTGTAATCGGGGTTAAGTCACCCCTCCACTTT,CAWSVIGVKSPLHF
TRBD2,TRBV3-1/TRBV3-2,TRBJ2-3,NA,TGTGCCAGCAGCCGAAGACTAGCGGGAGCAGCAGATACGCAGTATTTT,CASSRRLAGAADTQYF
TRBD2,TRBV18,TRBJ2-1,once,TGTGCCAGCTCACTATTAGCGGGTCAGTCCTACAATGAGCAGTTCTTC,CASSLLAGQSYNEQFF
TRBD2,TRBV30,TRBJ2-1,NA,TGTGCCTGGAGTGTACGGACTAGCGGATACAATGAGCAGTTCTTC,CAWSVRTSGYNEQFF
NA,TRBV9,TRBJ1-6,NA,TGTGCCAGCAGCGTAGCAGGGACCTATAATTCACCCCTCCACTTT,CASSVAGTYNSPLHF
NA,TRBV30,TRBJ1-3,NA,TGTGCCTGGAGTCCGGGAGGGGGGCGCAACACCATATATTTT,CAWSPGGGRNTIYF
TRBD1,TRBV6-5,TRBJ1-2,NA,TGTGCCAGCATTCCCAACAGGGGAGTAGGGGGCTACACCTTC,CASIPNRGVGGYTF
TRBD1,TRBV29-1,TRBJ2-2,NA,TGCAGCGTCCCCGGGACAGCGAACACCGGGGAGCTGTTTTTT,CSVPGTANTGELFF
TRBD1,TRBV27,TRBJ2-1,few,TGTGCCAGCAGGACGCTTCTCCGGGACAGGGTGTATGATGAGCAGTTCTTC,CASRTLLRDRVYDEQFF
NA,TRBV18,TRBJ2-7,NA,TGTGCCAGCTCACCACCACACCTCTCCTACGAGCAGTACTTC,CASSPPHLSYEQYF
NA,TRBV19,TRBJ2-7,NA,TGTGCCAGTAGTATTAGGTGGGGCCTCTCCTACGAGCAGTACTTC,CASSIRWGLSYEQYF
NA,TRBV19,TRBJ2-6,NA,TGTGCCAGTACCTCACAGGGTGGGGCCAACGTCCTGACTTTC,CASTSQGGANVLTF
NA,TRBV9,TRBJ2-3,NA,TGTGCCAGCAGCGTAGCAAGCGGAGGCACAGATACGCAGTATTTT,CASSVASGGTDTQYF
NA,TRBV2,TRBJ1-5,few,TGTGCCAGCGAAGACAGCAATAGCAATCAGCCCCAGCATTTT,CASEDSNSNQPQHF
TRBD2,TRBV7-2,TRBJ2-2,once,TGTGCCAGCAGCTTAACTAGTCAGCGGGAAGTCACCGGGGAGCTGTTTTTT,CASSLTSQREVTGELFF
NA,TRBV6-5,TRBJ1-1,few,TGTGCCAGCTCCATTAAAAGGGGGAACACTGAAGCTTTCTTT,CASSIKRGNTEAFF
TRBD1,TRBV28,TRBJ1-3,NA,TGTGCCAGCAGTTCGGGGGACAGGGGATCTGGAAACACCATATATTTT,CASSSGDRGSGNTIYF
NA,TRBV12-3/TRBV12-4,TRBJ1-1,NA,TGTGCCAGCATGCTTACAGAGAACACTGAAGCTTTCTTT,CASMLTENTEAFF
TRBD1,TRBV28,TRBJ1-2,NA,TGTGCCAGCAGTCCACGGGACAGGTTTAACTATGGCTACACCTTC,CASSPRDRFNYGYTF
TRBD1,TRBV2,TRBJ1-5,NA,TGTGCCAGCAGCGCCGACAGGGGGCAAGTTCAGCCCCAGCATTTT,CASSADRGQVQPQHF
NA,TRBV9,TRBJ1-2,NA,TGTGCCAGCAGCGTAGAAGGGGTGAATGGCTACACCTTC,CASSVEGVNGYTF
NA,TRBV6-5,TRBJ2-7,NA,TGTGCCAGCAGTTACGGGCTTAGAGCTTACGAGCAGTACTTC,CASSYGLRAYEQYF
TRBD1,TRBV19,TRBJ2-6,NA,TGTGCCAGTAGGGGACAGCTATTTTCTGGGGCCAACGTCCTGACTTTC,CASRGQLFSGANVLTF
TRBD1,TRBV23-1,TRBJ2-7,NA,TGCGCCAGCTTAGGGGGACAGGACTACTTTCTGAGCTCCTACGAGCAGTACTTC,CASLGGQDYFLSSYEQYF